This T cell receptor beta chain stems from a study of neurological immune-mediated disorders (dated by TCRdb to between 2018 and 2021). For the study in its entirety: Using UMI-based sequencing, the study compared peripheral blood TCR-beta repertoires from patients with HTLV-I-associated myelopathy (HAM/TSP), patients with multiple sclerosis, and healthy controls. Alongside PBMC samples, the set of more than 85 TCR-beta libraries contained longitudinal samples, technical triplicates, and paired CD4+ and CD8+ T-cell subsets that had been sorted. The cohort included some 70 subjects: some 15 with HAM/TSP, roughly 34 with multiple sclerosis, and around 20 healthy controls. What the research found in general, with its limitations: TCR clonal expansion was greatest in HAM/TSP patients and smallest in MS patients, who ranked below even healthy controls. Expanded clones from different subjects shared no identical CDR3 amino acid sequences, which suggests that TCR-beta repertoires were private in all groups.

V loses 4 bases, J loses 6 bases, and the germline ends lie 6 bases apart. In the germline V gene, CDR1 corresponds to MNHEY and CDR2 to SVGEGT. Inclusive of the bounding cysteine and phenylalanine, the CDR3 is 11 residues long. The CDR3 DNA has 33 bases and is translated from base 1. cDNA was synthesized by template-switch 5'RACE using a primer carrying a 10-nucleotide random unique molecular identifier by which each TCR transcript was tagged. Each sequencing run produced over 190 million TCR-beta sequences covering 15-18 subjects. The RNeasy kit was used for extraction of total RNA. Using the KAPA Real-time Library Amplification kit, TCR-beta VDJ regions were amplified with primers for the TCR constant region and the 5'RACE anchor. Sample indexes and Illumina adaptors were added in a first PCR, after which library yield was increased in a second PCR. The roughly 650 bp TCR product was size-selected on a 2% E-gel SizeSelection system after Ampure bead purification. Library quality was checked on a Bioanalyzer, concentration was measured with Qubit, and libraries were quantified with the Kapa Library Quantification kit before pooling. An Illumina HiSeq 2500 was used to sequence the libraries paired-end at 2 x 150 bp. To increase sequence diversity, roughly 24-31% phiX was spiked into each library pool. Under the source paper's analysis protocol: The quality-filtered reads were processed with the UMI-based MiGEC pipeline, whose error correction step removed more than 75% of the raw TCR sequences. VDJ genes were aligned to IMGT germline references, and clonotypes were defined by unique CDR3 amino acid sequence plus V-J genes. Clonal expansion, Shannon diversity, and CDR3 relatedness (CalcPairwiseDistances, ClusterSamples) were evaluated with VDJtools, and phylogenetic trees were built with CLCbio workbench. A clone was classed as expanded if it had 8 or more unique UMIs, a cutoff based on coefficient-of-variation modelling across technical triplicates. TCRdb trimmed the raw reads at Q25, called clones with MiXCR and kept productive beta chains. Merged by CDR3 protein, the rows form single entries marked with the most common genes and DNA. The V and J calls shown here were made by TCRdb, not taken from the authors' results. The sample includes 30,000 to 40,000 distinct CDR3 sequences, with 6% to 8.5% observed a single time. The ten largest clones capture 4.4% of the sample.

There are many counts of this clonotype. Its antigen is unknown. Base quality data are lacking; no much larger clone is found one base away. Healthy controls were blood bank volunteers in Maryland, USA. Unsorted PBMC libraries were generated from 2 million PBMCs stored in RNAlater at -80 °C until RNA extraction. Peripheral blood was subjected to Ficoll-Hypaque density gradient centrifugation to isolate PBMCs, which were then cryopreserved in liquid nitrogen. The source material was PBMCs. The source is a woman in her 40s in good health. Rearrangement joined TRBV6-2 or TRBV6-3 to TRBJ1-2; confidence is insufficient to name the D gene. The DNA sequence reads TGTGCCAGCAGTTTAAGGGATGGCTACACCTTC. Its amino acids are CASSLRDGYTF.